This paragraph covers one T cell receptor (beta chain) sequence. This clone was observed a few times. Which antigen it targets is not known. The sample holds no much larger clone one base away, and base qualities are not on file. The sample is drawn from a study of neoadjuvant anti-PD-1 for oral cavity cancer (dated by TCRdb to the early 2020s). General notes on the study: Patients mostly received three to four biweekly doses of nivolumab at 3 mg/kg before curative-intent surgical resection. For patients who did not progress, a fourth nivolumab dose was given around day 43, followed by definitive surgical resection on days 50-56. Patients with complete response, partial response or stable disease by RECIST 1.1 were defined as responders, whereas patients with progression were defined as non-responders. A 33% response rate was observed in the parent correlative cohort, in which more than ten patients were included.

For deep sequencing of PBMC libraries, mostly around 480 ng of input genomic DNA was used, and six replicates were run per sample. TCRbeta libraries were prepared with the immunoSEQ hsTCRbeta kit according to the manufacturer's instructions. Sequencing of the completed libraries took place using an Illumina NovaSeq 6000 S4 flow cell after they had been pooled to roughly 2.9 nM. The authors' analysis ran thus. Raw data preprocessing and quality control were performed with the immunoSEQ Analyzer. The analysis was restricted to productive rearrangements, with each unique CDR3 amino acid sequence defining a clonotype. Using the R package tcR, the researchers computed the Gini-Simpson index as their estimate of repertoire clonality. Student's t test was used to compare Gini indices, while Pearson correlation assessed associations with tumor size change. The immuneACCESS repertoire file appears here via TCRdb, limited to in-frame rearrangements. These files lack a portion of the clones; in checked studies, under half of the deficit traces to unresolved V genes, and the cause of the others is not known. V and J calls and clone size are those listed in that table; D and trimming were worked out from the DNA. For this sample the table gives about 14,000 clones, of which about two thirds were detected only once. 3% to 3.5% of the sample is in the top ten clones.

This specimen's time point label, interpreted: before neoadjuvant nivolumab. None of the patients had received prior systemic or radiation treatment, and all were newly diagnosed with stage II-IVA oral cavity squamous cell carcinoma. The cohort was made up of patients with locally advanced, HPV-negative oral cavity squamous cell carcinoma. Peripheral blood mononuclear cells were analyzed directly and were not maintained or expanded in culture. Samples came from a longitudinal correlative study of a single-arm phase II trial of neoadjuvant nivolumab in oral cavity squamous cell carcinoma. Genomic DNA-based TCRbeta sequencing was performed on subject-matched pre- and post-treatment PBMCs and tumors from three responders and three non-responders. Peripheral blood mononuclear cells were collected once before nivolumab treatment and again after treatment, at the time of surgery. Genomic DNA was isolated from PBMCs using the Maxwell RSC DNA from Cells kit.

From cysteine to phenylalanine, the CDR3 is 14 amino acids long. Of the read, only the CDR3 DNA is kept; its 42 bases are in frame from base 1. General findings and caveats noted by the study authors: Only three patients per response group were included in the TCR analyses, and the authors called for validation in larger cohorts. After neoadjuvant nivolumab, T cell clonality (Gini index) in PBMCs was significantly higher in non-responders than in responders. A higher pretreatment blood Treg/Th17 ratio correlated with both higher pretreatment blood TCRbeta clonality and lower post-treatment tumor TCRbeta clonality.

Sample: PBMCs, taken before nivolumab (anti-PD-1) treatment. This sequence was found in a person aged 40 to 85 with oral cavity squamous cell carcinoma. The sequence is built from TRBV21-1 and TRBJ2-3. TRBV21-1 is a known pseudogene. The CDR3: CASSLRTGTDTQYF. The nucleotide sequence is given as TGTGCCAGCAGCTTGCGGACGGGCACAGATACGCAGTATTTT.